The 29 T cell receptor beta chains below come from one sample, sequenced in a study of T cells in Graves' hyperthyroidism and ophthalmopathy. RNA transcripts yielded amplified TCR beta CDR3 regions. Using the HTBI primer set, a first-round RT-PCR was run on the TCR CDR3. Each CDR3 protein is one row after TCRdb ran MiXCR on the multiplex PCR reads. The table records about 640,000 distinct CDR3 sequences, around 21% of them present only once. The sample was blood. These TCRs come from a man younger than 45 with Graves' ophthalmopathy.

This clonotype has just a few counts. The rearrangement joins TRBV7-2 to TRBJ2-2, with 8 bases matching TRBD2. This CDR3 contains 15 residues. The germline V gene has CDR1 SGHTA and CDR2 FQGNSA. Trimming removed 0 bases from V and 7 bases from J; junction bases left unmatched: 4. The CDR3 here is CASSLASGKVGELFF. The CDR3 DNA reads TGTGCCAGCAGCTTAGCTAGCGGGAAGGTCGGGGAGCTGTTTTTT.

On this clonotype itself: Just one base apart from a much larger clone, this may be a read error. This chain uses TRBV2 with TRBJ2-1, with no clear D. CDR1 and CDR2 from the germline V gene are SNHLY and FYNNEI. The CDR3 sequence is 13 residues long. The V end was cut by 10 bases, the J end by 6 bases, with 16 bases between. The CDR3, as DNA: TGTGCCACCGTAGACAAGAATGCCAATGAGCAGTTCTTC. Amino acids: CATVDKNANEQFF.

The chain is built from TRBV10-3 and TRBJ2-1; D uncertain. V lost 3 bases and J 9 bases, leaving 9 bases between the germline ends. The CDR3 loop spans 12 amino acids. The germline CDR1 and CDR2 sequences are ENHRY and SYGVKD. The CDR3 DNA reads as TGTGCCATCAGTGAAGGCCAAATTGAGCAGTTCTTC. Its protein product is CAISEGQIEQFF.

Ten or more counts support this clonotype. The chain links TRBV11-2 to TRBJ1-1; unclear D gene. Trimming left V 4 bases short and J 5 bases short, with 11 bases between. Looked up from germline, CDR1 is SGHAT and CDR2 is FQNNGV. The CDR3 is 13 amino acids. The CDR3 region has the DNA TGTGCCAGCAGCTCGGGAAGGTGGACTGAAGCTTTCTTT. Protein: CASSSGRWTEAFF.

In its sample, this clonotype was seen once. The chain has TRBV4-1 and TRBJ1-5; TRBD1 might be the D (6 bases). Germline loops: CDR1 MGHRA, CDR2 YSYEKL. This CDR3 spans 16 amino acids. V gave up 5 bases and J gave up 7 bases, with 21 bases separating them. CDR3: CASSGTAARGVQPQHF. CDR3 DNA: TGCGCCAGCAGCGGAACCGCGGCCAGGGGCGTACAGCCCCAGCATTTT.

This clonotype has only a few counts. The CDR3 DNA sequence: TGTGCCAGCAGCACAGGGGGCGTAGGGACCCAGTACTTC. Translated, it gives CASSTGGVGTQYF. The rearrangement uses TRBV12-3 or TRBV12-4 and TRBJ2-5; TRBD1 matches at 9 bases. The CDR3 loop spans 13 amino acids. Trimming removed 6 bases from V and 7 bases from J; junction bases left unmatched: 6.

This clonotype showed up many times. V gene TRBV5-1 combines with J gene TRBJ2-7; D may correspond to TRBD1 or TRBD2 (5 bases each). The CDR3 extends over 14 amino acids. Trimming took 4 bases from V and 2 from J, leaving 13 bases between them. The germline CDR1 and CDR2 sequences are SGHRS and YFSETQ. The CDR3 DNA is TGCGCCAGCAGCCCCGGGGACGTCCCCTACGAGCAGTACTTC. This encodes CASSPGDVPYEQYF. The full variable domain, with the rest looked up from reference TRBV5-1 and TRBJ2-7, is KAGVTQTPRYLIKTRGQQVTLSCSPISGHRSVSWYQQTPGQGLQFLFEYFSETQRNKGNFPGRFSGRQFSNSRSEMNVSTLELGDSALYLCASSPGDVPYEQYFGPGTRLTVT.

This clonotype was picked up a small number of times. The chain is built from TRBV28 and TRBJ2-3; D is perhaps TRBD2 (7 bases). Trimming removed 7 bases from V and 3 bases from J, with 14 bases in between. From germline, CDR1 is MDHEN and CDR2 SYDVKM. The CDR3 runs 14 residues. CDR3 region: CASTGAGVTDTQYF. The CDR3 region has the DNA TGTGCCAGCACAGGGGCGGGAGTTACAGATACGCAGTATTTT.

This clonotype was seen a handful of times. The chain employs TRBV9 and TRBJ2-2, with TRBD2 identical over 11 bases. The CDR3 is made up of 17 amino acids. The germline V gene has CDR1 SGDLS and CDR2 YYNGEE. V was clipped by 3 bases and J by 4 bases; unmatched bases: 8. CDR3 loop: CASSAPLAGEGTGELFF. CDR3 coding DNA: TGTGCCAGCAGCGCCCCACTAGCGGGAGAGGGCACCGGGGAGCTGTTTTTT. The full variable domain, its missing parts supplied by reference TRBV9 and TRBJ2-2, is DSGVTQTPKHLITATGQRVTLRCSPRSGDLSVYWYQQSLDQGLQFLIQYYNGEERAKGNILERFSAQQFPDLHSELNLSSLELGDSALYFCASSAPLAGEGTGELFFGEGSRLTVL.

V gene TRBV7-2 combines with J gene TRBJ2-7; 8 bases agree with TRBD2. The germline V gene has CDR1 SGHTA and CDR2 FQGNSA. The CDR3 contains 15 residues. V lost 3 bases, J lost 3 bases, and 7 bases stayed unmatched. CDR3 in amino acids: CASSLGTRRVYEQYF. In DNA, the CDR3 is TGTGCCAGCAGCTTGGGGACTAGGCGGGTCTACGAGCAGTACTTC.

This chain links TRBV20-1 with TRBJ2-3; maybe TRBD2 (5 bases). Trimming removed 6 bases at V and 2 bases at J, with 15 bases between. Germline CDR1 and CDR2: DFQATT and SNEGSKA (reference sequence). CDR3 size: 14 residues. The CDR3 DNA is TGCAGTGCCCCTTCTTCCGGGGACACAGATACGCAGTATTTT. It is translated as CSAPSSGDTDTQYF.

V gene TRBV12-3 or TRBV12-4 combines with J gene TRBJ1-6; possibly TRBD1 for D (6 bases). Trimming cost V 5 bases and J 8 bases, with 13 bases left between them. This CDR3 has 14 amino acids. The CDR3, as DNA: TGTGCCAGCAGTCACAGGGAGATTGATTCACCCCTCCACTTT. Residues: CASSHREIDSPLHF.

This clonotype was detected only a few times. The chain employs TRBV6-1 and TRBJ2-4, with 13 bases aligning to TRBD2. This CDR3 region has 13 residues. Germline CDR1 is MNHNS and CDR2 is SASEGT. The ends lost 6 bases at V and 11 bases at J; junction bases unmatched: 4. CDR3 bases: TGTGCCAGCAGGGGGACTAGCGGGAACCTTCAGTACTTC. It specifies CASRGTSGNLQYF.

This clonotype was seen at least ten times. This rearrangement joins TRBV6-2 or TRBV6-3 to TRBJ1-1; D uncertain. Trimming left V 2 bases short and J 5 bases short, with 6 bases between. This CDR3 spans 12 amino acids. Germline V gene lookup returns CDR1 MNHEY and CDR2 SVGEGT. This chain's CDR3 is CASSYGVTEAFF. The CDR3 region has the DNA TGTGCCAGCAGTTACGGGGTTACTGAAGCTTTCTTT.

V is TRBV18 and J is TRBJ2-1, with 14 bases fitting TRBD2. CDR1 is KGHSH and CDR2 is LQKENI in the germline V gene. The CDR3 runs to 15 residues. With 6 bases clipped from V and 7 bases from J, the junction kept 5 bases outside the gene matches. The CDR3, as DNA: TGTGCCAGCTCGGGACTAGCGGGAGTTAGAAATGAGCAGTTCTTC. Its translation is CASSGLAGVRNEQFF.

This chain joins TRBV4-3 and TRBJ2-2; TRBD2 might be the D (5 bases). CDR3 size: 15 residues. V was cut by 5 bases and J by 0 bases, with 10 bases left in between. Looked up from germline, CDR1 is LGHNA and CDR2 is YSLEER. The CDR3 DNA sequence: TGCGCCAGCAGCTATAGCGCCTCGAACACCGGGGAGCTGTTTTTT. Its translation is CASSYSASNTGELFF.

The J gene is TRBJ2-7, the V gene TRBV6-1; no clear D. Trimming removed 8 bases at V and 4 bases at J, with 12 bases between. The CDR3 is 12 residues long. Germline-derived CDR1 and CDR2 are MNHNS and SASEGT. As DNA, the CDR3 is TGTGCCAGCGGCCAAGGCGGTTACGAGCAGTACTTC. This sequence encodes CASGQGGYEQYF.

At least ten counts were recorded for this clonotype. The chain uses TRBV11-2 and TRBJ2-7; D unresolved. The CDR3 loop spans 13 amino acids. Germline CDR1 and CDR2: SGHAT and FQNNGV. Trimming shortened V by 5 bases and J by 3 bases, and 11 bases separated the two germline ends. The CDR3 DNA reads TGTGCCAGCAGCCCGATTGGCCGCTACGAGCAGTACTTC. Its protein is CASSPIGRYEQYF.

This clonotype was observed at least ten times. The chain employs TRBV3-1 and TRBJ2-7; D uncertain. Germline V gene data show CDR1 as LGHDT and CDR2 as YNNKEL (reference sequence). V dropped 6 bases and J dropped 1 base, with 7 bases sitting between them. The CDR3 loop spans 12 amino acids. The CDR3 reads CASSLKSYEQYF. CDR3 nucleotide sequence: TGTGCCAGCAGTCTTAAATCCTACGAGCAGTACTTC.

This clonotype has only a few counts. This chain connects TRBV20-1 to TRBJ1-6; D is uncertain. V shed 0 bases and J shed 0 bases, with 12 bases lying between them. The V gene's germline CDR1 is DFQATT and CDR2 SNEGSKA (reference sequence). This CDR3 has 17 residues. CDR3 in amino acids: CSARDRVRSSYNSPLHF. Written as DNA, the CDR3 is TGCAGTGCTAGAGATCGGGTCAGGAGCTCCTATAATTCACCCCTCCACTTT.

This clonotype was seen a handful of times. The rearrangement joins TRBV11-2 to TRBJ1-1; D is unresolved. V lost 2 bases to trimming and J lost 0 bases, with 13 bases between them. The CDR3 totals 16 residues. The germline gives CDR1 SGHAT, CDR2 FQNNGV. As DNA, the CDR3 is TGTGCCAGCAGCTTAAGACAAATTCAAATGAACACTGAAGCTTTCTTT. Translation: CASSLRQIQMNTEAFF.

V gene TRBV20-1 combines with J gene TRBJ2-1, with no clear D. CDR3 length equals 14 residues. The V gene lost 5 bases and the J gene lost 0 bases, with 11 bases spanning the gap. Germline CDR1 reads DFQATT; CDR2 reads SNEGSKA (reference sequence). The CDR3 bases are TGCAGTGCTTTGGACCCGAGCTCCTACAATGAGCAGTTCTTC. It is translated as CSALDPSSYNEQFF.

Remarks on this clonotype: One junction end disagrees with the germline gene, perhaps due to a read error. This rearrangement joins TRBV6-1 to TRBJ1-1; tentatively, D is TRBD1 (6 bases). The CDR3 is 13 amino acids. Per the germline V gene, CDR1 is MNHNS and CDR2 is SASEGT. CDR3 amino acids: CASSKGGNTETSF. In DNA, the CDR3 is TGTGCCAGCAGTAAAGGGGGGAACACTGAAACTTCCTTT.

There are many counts of this clonotype. The chain has TRBV28 and TRBJ1-4; TRBD1 aligns across 7 bases. The CDR3 runs to 16 residues. The J segment lost 8 bases and the V segment lost 4 bases, leaving 13 bases of the junction unmatched. The germline V gene has CDR1 MDHEN and CDR2 SYDVKM. CDR3 coding DNA: TGTGCCAGCAGTTCCTTCTTGGGACAGTTCCGCGAAAAACTGTTTTTT. It codes for CASSSFLGQFREKLFF.

Worth noting for this clonotype: One end of the junction varies from germline; a read error may be responsible. This sequence joins TRBV30 and TRBJ2-7; D is unclear. Germline-derived CDR1 and CDR2 are GTSNPN and SVGIG (reference sequence). The CDR3 covers 14 residues. CDR3 amino acids: CAWGVGWGAYEQYF. The CDR3 DNA sequence: TGTGCCTGGGGTGTCGGGTGGGGTGCCTACGAGCAGTACTTC. Variable domain in full (rest from reference TRBV30 and TRBJ2-7): SQTIHQWPATLVQPVGSPLSLECTVEGTSNPNLYWYRQAAGRGLQLLFYSVGIGQISSEVPQNLSASRPQDRQFILSSKKLLLSDSGFYLCAWGVGWGAYEQYFGPGTRLTVT.

The chain recombines TRBV6-1 with TRBJ2-1, with 7 bases fitting TRBD2. Germline V gene lookup returns CDR1 MNHNS and CDR2 SASEGT. The J segment lost 6 bases and the V segment lost 7 bases, leaving 9 bases of the junction unmatched. This CDR3 comprises 14 residues. The chain's CDR3 is CASNPSGLVNEQFF. CDR3 bases: TGTGCCAGCAACCCCTCCGGACTAGTCAATGAGCAGTTCTTC.

This clonotype occurred a few times. This chain uses TRBV4-1 with TRBJ2-7, with D perhaps TRBD1 or TRBD2 (5 bases each). The CDR3 runs 17 residues. The germline V gene has CDR1 MGHRA and CDR2 YSYEKL. Trimming cost V 3 bases and J 6 bases, with 24 bases left between them. As DNA, the CDR3 is TGCGCCAGCAGCCAGTCGGGTCCCGGGTTATCTGGGGGCGAGCAGTACTTC. Translating it yields CASSQSGPGLSGGEQYF.

The sample holds a few counts of this clonotype. The V gene is TRBV4-1, the J gene TRBJ1-1, with D possibly TRBD1 on 6 matching bases. Trimming stripped 0 bases from V and 5 bases from J, with 16 bases between. The CDR3 has 16 residues. From germline, CDR1 is MGHRA and CDR2 YSYEKL. CDR3 DNA sequence: TGCGCCAGCAGCCAAGATGGGGGGCGTTGGGAGACTGAAGCTTTCTTT. Translating it yields CASSQDGGRWETEAFF.

This clonotype came up once. J is TRBJ2-1 and V is TRBV5-1; D may be TRBD2 (6 bases). With 3 bases removed from V and 6 bases from J, the gap between germline ends came to 16 bases. The CDR3 is 15 residues long. Germline-derived CDR1 and CDR2 are SGHRS and YFSETQ. As DNA, the CDR3 is TGCGCCAGCAGCTCGGCGGTAGTCGGGGGCAATGAGCAGTTCTTC. Translation: CASSSAVVGGNEQFF.